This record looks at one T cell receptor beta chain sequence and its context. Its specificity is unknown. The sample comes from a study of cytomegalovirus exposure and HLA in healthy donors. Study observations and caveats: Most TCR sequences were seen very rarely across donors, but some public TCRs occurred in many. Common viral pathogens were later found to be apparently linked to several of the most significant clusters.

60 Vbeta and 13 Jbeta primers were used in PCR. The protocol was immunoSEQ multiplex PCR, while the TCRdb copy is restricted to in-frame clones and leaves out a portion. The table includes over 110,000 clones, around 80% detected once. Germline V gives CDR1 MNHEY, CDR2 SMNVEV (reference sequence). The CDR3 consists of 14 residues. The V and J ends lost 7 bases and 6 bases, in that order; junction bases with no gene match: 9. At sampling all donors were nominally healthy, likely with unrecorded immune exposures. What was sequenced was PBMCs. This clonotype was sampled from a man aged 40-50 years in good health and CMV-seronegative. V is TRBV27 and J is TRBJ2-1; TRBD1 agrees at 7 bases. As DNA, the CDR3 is TGTGCCAGCACAACCCGGGACAGCCCCAATGAGCAGTTCTTC. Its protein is CASTTRDSPNEQFF.